This T cell receptor (beta chain) was recovered during a study of PD-L1 blockade in urothelial cancer. Study-wide context: A median approximately 140,000 T cells were found in blood samples.

After removal of 0 bases from V and 0 bases from J, the junction contained 16 bases not matched to a gene. This CDR3 has 23 residues. Germline CDR1 SGDLS, CDR2 YYNGEE. TCRdb keeps only in-frame clones here, not all; method: immunoSEQ multiplex PCR. The table records tens of thousands of clones, almost 90% of them present only once. Sequenced here: PBMCs, sampled around atezolizumab (anti-PD-L1) treatment. The chain uses TRBV9 and TRBJ2-6, with 12 bases aligning to TRBD1. This clonotype was sampled from a man between 45 and 60 years old with urothelial cancer. The CDR3 reads CASSVEGKGQGAVSSSGANVLTF. The CDR3 bases are TGTGCCAGCAGCGTAGAGGGAAAGGGACAGGGGGCTGTTTCGTCCTCTGGGGCCAACGTCCTGACTTTC. Based on the CDR3 plus reference TRBV9 and TRBJ2-6, the full variable domain is DSGVTQTPKHLITATGQRVTLRCSPRSGDLSVYWYQQSLDQGLQFLIQYYNGEERAKGNILERFSAQQFPDLHSELNLSSLELGDSALYFCASSVEGKGQGAVSSSGANVLTFGAGSRLTVL.